This TCR beta chain was recorded in a study of T cell responses to AZD1222 COVID-19 vaccine. Overall study context: Pooled together were second doses at about 4 or about 12 weeks.

TCRdb's table, derived via immunoSEQ multiplex PCR, lists solely in-frame clones and lacks some. This sample has about 120,000 clones, with around 92% found just once. V was cut by 3 bases and J by 7 bases, with 9 bases left in between. Germline CDR1 is SGHTA and CDR2 is FQGTGA. CDR3 length equals 13 residues. Sequencing was performed on peripheral blood, taken on day 0 of AZD1222 vaccination. The source of this sequence is an adult in good health. This chain links TRBV7-3 with TRBJ2-2; D uncertain. CDR3 in amino acids: CASSFPSVGELFF. Written as DNA, the CDR3 is TGTGCCAGCAGCTTTCCTTCGGTCGGGGAGCTGTTTTTT.